This is a list of T cell receptor beta chains from one sample in a study of OX40 agonist ivuxolimab in advanced cancers. Generated by immunoSEQ multiplex PCR, the TCRdb table keeps only in-frame clones and is missing some. The sample consists of roughly 50,000 clones, about 89% of them appearing once. Sample: CD4+ or CD8+ T cells sorted from blood, taken in a trial of the OX40 agonist ivuxolimab. The source of these receptors is an adult with an advanced solid tumor such as melanoma, head and neck, liver or kidney cancer. The CDR3 runs from the conserved cysteine through the conserved F or W. Each record gives: clone size, J gene, D gene, V gene, CDR3 protein, CDR3 DNA. D genes are given only for firm matches. Not every row has a clone size; where given, it reads once, few, many or a size class.

>-|TRBJ1-6|-|TRBV6-5
CASSYGGSYNSPLHF
TGTGCCAGCAGTTATGGGGGCTCCTATAATTCACCCCTCCACTTT
>-|TRBJ1-1|-|TRBV11-2
CASSLKRNTEAFF
TGTGCCAGCAGCTTAAAGAGGAACACTGAAGCTTTCTTT
>-|TRBJ2-1|-|TRBV30
CASQPGVDYNEQFF
TGTGCCTCCCAGCCGGGGGTAGACTACAATGAGCAGTTCTTC
>-|TRBJ1-3|-|TRBV11-2
CASSILGNTIYF
TGTGCCAGCAGCATACTCGGAAACACCATATATTTT
>-|TRBJ1-5|-|TRBV7-3
CASSPNGGQPQHF
TGTGCCAGCAGCCCAAACGGAGGGCAGCCCCAGCATTTT
>-|TRBJ2-1|-|TRBV11-3
CASSLTSVGEQFF
TGTGCCAGCAGCCTGACTAGTGTGGGTGAGCAGTTCTTC
>-|TRBJ2-6|-|TRBV15
CATSGAPTSGANVLTF
TGTGCCACCTCGGGGGCCCCGACCTCTGGGGCCAACGTCCTGACTTTC
>-|TRBJ1-2|-|TRBV6-1
CASSEGAQLYGYTF
TGTGCCAGCAGTGAAGGCGCACAACTCTATGGCTACACCTTC
>-|TRBJ2-7|TRBD2|TRBV5-1
CASSHSGGQAYEQYF
TGCGCCAGCAGCCATAGCGGGGGGCAAGCCTACGAGCAGTACTTC
>-|TRBJ1-1|-|TRBV18
CASSPADLGLTEAFF
TGTGCCAGCTCACCAGCAGATCTAGGGTTGACTGAAGCTTTCTTT
>-|TRBJ2-7|-|TRBV2
CASSDGGGSYEQYF
TGTGCCAGCAGTGATGGTGGGGGCTCCTACGAGCAGTACTTC
>-|TRBJ1-4|-|TRBV2
CASSDWSRVGEKLFF
TGTGCCAGCAGTGATTGGTCCAGGGTAGGGGAAAAACTGTTTTTT
>once|TRBJ2-6|TRBD1|TRBV11-2
CASSTDRGTGANVLTF
TGTGCCAGCAGCACCGACAGGGGAACTGGGGCCAACGTCCTGACTTTC
>-|TRBJ2-7|-|TRBV11-2
CASSLDWYGGEYF
TGTGCCAGCAGCTTAGATTGGTATGGGGGAGAGTACTTC
>-|TRBJ1-1|-|TRBV30
CAWGRQNTEAFF
TGTGCCTGGGGGAGACAGAACACTGAAGCTTTCTTT
>-|TRBJ2-3|-|TRBV5-1
CASSSAQSTDTQYF
TGCGCCAGCAGCTCAGCACAGAGCACAGATACGCAGTATTTT
>-|TRBJ2-7|-|TRBV5-4
CASSTVIGTLPHEQYF
TGTGCCAGCAGCACAGTGATAGGGACTTTACCCCACGAGCAGTACTTC